Sequencing of this T cell receptor (beta chain) was carried out in a study of identical twins. General study points: Whereas memory repertoires showed no such difference, abundant cord blood beta clonotypes carried fewer insertions.

The length of the CDR3 is 14 residues. The V and J ends lost 10 bases and 0 bases respectively, with 10 bases between them. The germline V gene has CDR1 MDHEN and CDR2 SYDVKM. A universal primer site came from template switching; cDNA carried unique molecular identifiers. TCRdb re-called the 5' RACE reads through MiXCR, storing one row per CDR3 protein. The data hold approximately 700,000 distinct CDR3 sequences, with around 6.1% observed a single time. About this clonotype itself: Its antigen is still unknown.

The chain uses TRBV28 and TRBJ2-6, with D unresolved. The sample comprised naive T cells sorted from blood. This receptor was taken from a man younger than 35 in good health. CDR3: CATLWGSGANVLTF. CDR3 bases: TGTGCCACCCTGTGGGGCTCTGGGGCCAACGTCCTGACTTTC.